Listed below are T cell receptor beta chains from one sample, sequenced in a study of blood T cell repertoires in COVID-19. Clones were read by immunoSEQ multiplex PCR, and TCRdb kept only the in-frame ones, dropping some. The top ten hold 4.1% of the sample, which has a few hundred thousand clones, about 80% seen once. Sequencing input: PBMCs or T cells enriched from blood (not recorded which). All receptors derive from a man aged 30 to 39 with acute COVID-19. CDR3s include the opening cysteine and the closing phenylalanine or tryptophan. A D gene is named only where the DNA matches it firmly. Size tells how often a clone was seen (once, few, many) or the class of an expanded clone, and some rows leave it out.

>TRBV24-1|TRBJ1-2|.|TRBD1
TGTGCCACCGGGACAGGGAGCGGTGGCTACACCTTC
CATGTGSGGYTF
>TRBV14|TRBJ1-1|.|.
TGTGCCAGCAGCCGGGGGGGACGGCAGAACACTGAAGCTTTCTTT
CASSRGGRQNTEAFF
>TRBV2|TRBJ1-1|.|.
TGTGCCAGCAGCTTATCGGACAGCACTGAAGCTTTCTTT
CASSLSDSTEAFF
>TRBV6-5|TRBJ2-5|.|.
TGTGCCAGCAGTTTACGACGGGGGGAGACCCAGTACTTC
CASSLRRGETQYF
>TRBV5-1|TRBJ2-5|.|.
TGTGCCAGCAGCTCGCAAGAGACCCAGTACTTC
CASSSQETQYF
>TRBV19|TRBJ2-1|.|TRBD2
TGTGCCACCCAGGGACTAGCGGGCCGCAGCTCCTACAATGAGCAGTTCTTC
CATQGLAGRSSYNEQFF
>TRBV29-1|TRBJ2-3|.|.
TGCAGCGTGACCATGTTCGCGGGCCCAGATACGCAGTATTTT
CSVTMFAGPDTQYF
>TRBV9|TRBJ2-1|.|TRBD1
TGTGCCAGCAGCGTAGCCCCCTCCGGGACAGTCATGAGCTCCTACAATGAGCAGTTCTTC
CASSVAPSGTVMSSYNEQFF
>TRBV2|TRBJ1-1|few|TRBD1
TGTGCCAGCAGTCGTAGGACAGGGATGAACACTGAAGCTTTCTTT
CASSRRTGMNTEAFF
>TRBV24-1|TRBJ1-2|.|.
TGTGCCACCAGTCCAGGGGTTGGCTACACCTTC
CATSPGVGYTF
>TRBV5-6|TRBJ1-1|.|TRBD1
TGTGCCAGCAGCCCACGATGGACAGGGATAGGTGAAGCTTTCTTT
CASSPRWTGIGEAFF
>TRBV9|TRBJ2-1|.|.
TGTGCCAGCAGCGTACCTGCGGAAAGCTCCTACAATGAGCAGTTCTTC
CASSVPAESSYNEQFF
>TRBV24-1|TRBJ1-4|.|.
TGTGCCACCAGTGATGCGCCTGGCAGGGTGGAAGGAAAACTGTTTTTT
CATSDAPGRVEGKLFF
>TRBV7-3|TRBJ1-1|few|.
TGTGCCAGCAGCTCCGGGACTGACGAAGCTTTCTTT
CASSSGTDEAFF
>TRBV29-1|TRBJ1-2|.|TRBD1
TGCAGCGCCATCTCCGGGACAGCTAACTATGGCTACACCTTC
CSAISGTANYGYTF
>TRBV2|TRBJ1-2|.|.
TGTGCCAGCAGTGAACGCCAGCGAGCTAACTATGGCTACACCTTC
CASSERQRANYGYTF
>TRBV11-3|TRBJ2-2|.|.
TGTGCCAGCAGCTTAAGGGGTTCGAACACCGGGGAGCTGTTTTTT
CASSLRGSNTGELFF
>TRBV7-8|TRBJ1-1|few|.
TGTGCCAGCAGTTACGGGGGTGTGGGAAACACTGAAGCTTTCTTT
CASSYGGVGNTEAFF
>TRBV28|TRBJ1-2|.|.
TGTGCCAGCAGGGGGCAAGCATCAACCTATGGCTACACCTTC
CASRGQASTYGYTF
>TRBV13|TRBJ2-1|.|TRBD2
TGTGCCAGCAGCTTAGCCCGACTAGCGGGAGGTCTCCGATACAATGAGCAGTTCTTC
CASSLARLAGGLRYNEQFF
>TRBV9|TRBJ2-2|.|.
TGTGCCAGCAGCGTACTAGCCGGGGAGCTGTTTTTT
CASSVLAGELFF
>TRBV18|TRBJ1-1|.|.
TGTGCCAGCTCACCCCAGGGGCCTGCGGATTTCTTT
CASSPQGPADFF
>TRBV5-1|TRBJ2-5|.|TRBD1
TGCGCCAGCAGCGGACAGGGAGGAGAGACCCAGTACTTC
CASSGQGGETQYF
>TRBV16|TRBJ2-2|.|.
TGTGCCAGCAGCCAATCTAGCGTTGGGAACACCGGGGAGCTGTTTTTT
CASSQSSVGNTGELFF
>TRBV5-6|TRBJ1-6|.|TRBD1
TGTGCCAGCAGCCTGACAGGGCGTAATTCACCCCTCCACTTT
CASSLTGRNSPLHF
>TRBV19|TRBJ2-2|.|TRBD1
TGTGCCAGTAGTAGTGGCAGGGGGTACACCGGGGAGCTGTTTTTT
CASSSGRGYTGELFF
>TRBV5-4|TRBJ1-1|.|TRBD1
TGTGCCAGCAGCTTGACAGGGGAGAACACTGAAGCTTTCTTT
CASSLTGENTEAFF
>TRBV5-6|TRBJ2-5|.|.
TGTGCCAGCAGCTTGGGGGCCGAGTCGGCCCAGTACTTC
CASSLGAESAQYF
>TRBV5-6|TRBJ2-5|.|TRBD2
TGTGCCAGCAGGACTAGCGGGGGGCCCAGTACCGAGACCCAGTACTTC
CASRTSGGPSTETQYF